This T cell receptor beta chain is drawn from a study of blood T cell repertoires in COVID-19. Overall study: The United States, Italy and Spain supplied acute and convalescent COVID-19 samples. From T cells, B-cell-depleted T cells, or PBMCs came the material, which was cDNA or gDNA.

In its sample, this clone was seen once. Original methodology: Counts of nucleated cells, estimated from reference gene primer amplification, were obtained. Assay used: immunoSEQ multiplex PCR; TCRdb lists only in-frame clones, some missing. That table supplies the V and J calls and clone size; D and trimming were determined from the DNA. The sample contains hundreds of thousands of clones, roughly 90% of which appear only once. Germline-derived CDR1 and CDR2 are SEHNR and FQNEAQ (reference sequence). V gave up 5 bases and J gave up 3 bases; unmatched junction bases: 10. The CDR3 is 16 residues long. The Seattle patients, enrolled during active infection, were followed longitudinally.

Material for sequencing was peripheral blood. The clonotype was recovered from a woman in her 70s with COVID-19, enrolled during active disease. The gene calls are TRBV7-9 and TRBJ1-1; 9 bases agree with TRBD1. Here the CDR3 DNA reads TGTGCCAGCAGCGGTCGGGACAGGGTGATGGACACTGAAGCTTTCTTT. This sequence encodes CASSGRDRVMDTEAFF. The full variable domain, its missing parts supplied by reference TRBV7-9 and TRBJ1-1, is DTGVSQNPRHKITKRGQNVTFRCDPISEHNRLYWYRQTLGQGPEFLTYFQNEAQLEKSRLLSDRFSAERPKGSFSTLEIQRTEQGDSAMYLCASSGRDRVMDTEAFFGQGTRLTVV.